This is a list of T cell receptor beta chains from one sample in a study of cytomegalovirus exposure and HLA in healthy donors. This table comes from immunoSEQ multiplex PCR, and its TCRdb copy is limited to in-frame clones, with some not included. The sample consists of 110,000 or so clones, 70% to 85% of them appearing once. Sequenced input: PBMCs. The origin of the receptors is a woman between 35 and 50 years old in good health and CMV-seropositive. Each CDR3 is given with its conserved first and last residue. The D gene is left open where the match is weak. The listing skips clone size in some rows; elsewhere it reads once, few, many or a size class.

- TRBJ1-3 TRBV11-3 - TGTGCCAGCAGCCCTATATCTTATTCCGGGACAATGTCTGGAAACACCATATATTTT CASSPISYSGTMSGNTIYF
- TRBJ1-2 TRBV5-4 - TGTGCCAGCAGTTCACAAGGACAGATCAAAAACTATGGCTACACCTTC CASSSQGQIKNYGYTF
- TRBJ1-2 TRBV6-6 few TGTGCCAGCAAGATCCTAGGGGGTGGCTACACCTTC CASKILGGGYTF
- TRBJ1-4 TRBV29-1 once TGCAGCGCCCCCGTGGGGTTCGGGGGTAATGAAAAACTGTTTTTT CSAPVGFGGNEKLFF
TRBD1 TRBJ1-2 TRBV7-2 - TGTGCCAGCAGCTTTGGACAGGGCTATGGCTACACCTTC CASSFGQGYGYTF
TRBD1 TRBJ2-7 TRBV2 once TGTGCCAGCAGTCAACAGGGGGCCGCAACCTACGAGCAGTACTTC CASSQQGAATYEQYF
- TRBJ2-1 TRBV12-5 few TGTGCTAGTGGTTTGGAGGGTAGACAGGGCGGGGTCTTC CASGLEGRQGGVF
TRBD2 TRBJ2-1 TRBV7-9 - TGTGCCAGCAGCCCACGTGGTAGCGGGGGGGTCGATGAGCAGTTCTTC CASSPRGSGGVDEQFF
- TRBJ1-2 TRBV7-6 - TGTGCCAGCAGCTTAGAACAGGATCCTAGGGGCTACACCTTC CASSLEQDPRGYTF
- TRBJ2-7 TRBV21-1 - TGTGCCAGAAACAGCGGTATGGGGTCCTACGAGCAGTACTTC CARNSGMGSYEQYF
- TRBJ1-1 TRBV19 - TGTGCCAGTAGTGTTCGGTTGCGGGGTTCGGGCACTGAAGCTTTCTTT CASSVRLRGSGTEAFF
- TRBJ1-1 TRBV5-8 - TGTGCCAGCACCCTGGGTGGGACACCGAACACTGAAGCTTTCTTT CASTLGGTPNTEAFF
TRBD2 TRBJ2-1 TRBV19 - TGTGCCAGTAGCACCCAACTAGCGGGAGGGTACAATGAGCAGTTCTTC CASSTQLAGGYNEQFF
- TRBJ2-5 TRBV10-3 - TGTGCCATCAGGTCTCCCCGGGGAGCCCAAGAGACCCAGTACTTC CAIRSPRGAQETQYF
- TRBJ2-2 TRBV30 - TGTGCCTGGAGTTGGAATCTGCGGGCCCCGATCGGGGAGCTGTTTTTT CAWSWNLRAPIGELFF
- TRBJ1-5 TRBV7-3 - TGTGCCAGCAGCTTAGGGCCCAATCAGCCCCAGCATTTT CASSLGPNQPQHF
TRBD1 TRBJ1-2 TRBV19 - TGTGCCAGTAGGGCAGGGGGCTTCTATGGCTACACCTTC CASRAGGFYGYTF
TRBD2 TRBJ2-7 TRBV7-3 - TGTGCCAGCAGCTTAACGAGACTAGCGGGAGCCGAGCAGTACTTC CASSLTRLAGAEQYF
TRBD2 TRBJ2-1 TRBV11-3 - TGTGCCAGCAAGCCTAGCGGGAGTGGTGGCGAGCAGTTCTTC CASKPSGSGGEQFF
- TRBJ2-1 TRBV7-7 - TGTGCTAGCAGCTCCCTAGGGGGTGTAAATGAGCAGTTCTTC CASSSLGGVNEQFF
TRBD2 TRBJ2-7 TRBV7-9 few TGTGCCAGCAGCTCTAGGACTAGCTTCGACGAGCAGTACTTC CASSSRTSFDEQYF
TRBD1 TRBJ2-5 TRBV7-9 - TGTGCCAGCAGCCCCCGGACAGGTCCGCTAGGGACCCAGTACTTC CASSPRTGPLGTQYF
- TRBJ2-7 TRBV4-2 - TGTGCCAGCAGCCAAGATAGTATGGTCTACGAGCAGTACTTC CASSQDSMVYEQYF
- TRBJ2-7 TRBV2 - TGTGCCAGCAGAAGGGACAATCCCTACGAGCAGTACTTC CASRRDNPYEQYF
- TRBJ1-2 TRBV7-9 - TGTGCCAGCAGCTTAATTTCTCCAGGGATAGCTAACTATGGCTACACCTTC CASSLISPGIANYGYTF
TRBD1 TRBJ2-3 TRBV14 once TGTGCCAGCAGCCAAAACCGGGACAGTTATACGCAGTATTTT CASSQNRDSYTQYF
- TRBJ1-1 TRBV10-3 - TGTGCCATCAGTGAGAGGGAGGGAAACACTGAAGCTTTCTTT CAISEREGNTEAFF
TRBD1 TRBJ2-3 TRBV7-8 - TGTGCCAGCAACAAATTAGGTGACAGGGTGACCTCTACAGATACGCAGTATTTT CASNKLGDRVTSTDTQYF
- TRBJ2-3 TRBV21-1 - TGTGCCAGCAGCAGCGTAGGAGCTACTCCCGATACGCAGTATTTT CASSSVGATPDTQYF
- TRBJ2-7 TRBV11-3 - TGTGCCAGCAGCTTAGATTTTCGGGGTAGCGCGTACTTC CASSLDFRGSAYF
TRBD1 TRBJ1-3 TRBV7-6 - TGTGCCAGCAGTTCGGACAGGGGGCCAGGAAACACCATATATTTT CASSSDRGPGNTIYF
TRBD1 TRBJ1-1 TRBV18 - TGTGCCAGCTCACCACAGGGGGCCAGTGAAGCTTTCTTT CASSPQGASEAFF
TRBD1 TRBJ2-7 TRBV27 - TGTGCCAGCAGCCCCACCGGGACAGGGGGATACGAGCAGTACTTC CASSPTGTGGYEQYF
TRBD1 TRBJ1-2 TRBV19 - TGTGCCAGTAGTGACAGGGTAAGGAACTATGGCTACACCTTC CASSDRVRNYGYTF
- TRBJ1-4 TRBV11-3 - TGTGCCAGCAGCTCTCCGGGTAGAGAAAGTAATGAAAAACTGTTTTTT CASSSPGRESNEKLFF
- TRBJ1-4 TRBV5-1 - TGCGCCAGCAGCTTGTCAGGGGATGATGAAAAACTGTTTTTT CASSLSGDDEKLFF
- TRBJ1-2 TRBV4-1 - TGCGCCAGCAGCCAAGATGGGCATCGAGGCTACACCTTC CASSQDGHRGYTF
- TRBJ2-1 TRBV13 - TGTGCCAGCAGCTTAGACGATAGCTCCTACAATGAGCAGTTCTTC CASSLDDSSYNEQFF
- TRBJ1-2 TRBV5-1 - TGCGCCAGCAGCTTGGACCTCCCCGGGGGGTATGGCTACACCTTC CASSLDLPGGYGYTF
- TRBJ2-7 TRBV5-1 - TGCGCCAGCAGCTTGGACAGGCACGACCTCGGGCTTAACGAGCAGTACTTC CASSLDRHDLGLNEQYF
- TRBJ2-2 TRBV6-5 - TGTGCCAGCAGTAGTAGCCTCACCGGGGAGCTGTTTTTT CASSSSLTGELFF
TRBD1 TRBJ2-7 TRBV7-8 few TGTGCCAGCAGCCTAGGACAGGGGGCCTACGAGCAGTACTTC CASSLGQGAYEQYF
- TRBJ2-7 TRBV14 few TGTGCCAGCAGCCAAGGGGCAGGGTTCTCCTACGAGCAGTACTTC CASSQGAGFSYEQYF
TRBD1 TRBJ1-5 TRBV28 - TGTGCCAGCATGCCCGCGGACAGGTTCAATCAGCCCCAGCATTTT CASMPADRFNQPQHF
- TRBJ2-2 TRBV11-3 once TGTGCCAGCAGCTTAGACAGGGCCGGGGAGCTGTTTTTT CASSLDRAGELFF
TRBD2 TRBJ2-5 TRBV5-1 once TGCGCCAGCAGCTTGGCCGGGACTACACAAGAGACCCAGTACTTC CASSLAGTTQETQYF
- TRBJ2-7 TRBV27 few TGTGCCAGCAGTTTAGGAGGGTTAGTGAACGAGCAGTACTTC CASSLGGLVNEQYF
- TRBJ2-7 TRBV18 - TGTGCCAGCTCACCGAGGCTAGCGATGTACGAGCAGTACTTC CASSPRLAMYEQYF
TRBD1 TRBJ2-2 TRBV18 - TGTGCCAGCTCACCGGGACAGGGGGCTGGGGAGCTGTTTTTT CASSPGQGAGELFF
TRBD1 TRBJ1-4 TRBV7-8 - TGTGCCAGCAGCTTAGGGGGACAGGGAAGGTCAACTAATGAAAAACTGTTTTTT CASSLGGQGRSTNEKLFF
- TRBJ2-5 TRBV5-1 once TGCGCCAGCAGCTGGGCTAGCCAAAGTACCCGGTACCAAGAGACCCAGTACTTC CASSWASQSTRYQETQYF
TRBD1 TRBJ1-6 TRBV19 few TGTGCCAGTATTTCCACAGGGGGCGCAGGGTCACCCCTCCACTTT CASISTGGAGSPLHF
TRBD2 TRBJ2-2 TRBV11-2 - TGTGCCAGCAGCTCGGGACTAGCGGGGGGCACCGGGGAGCTGTTTTTT CASSSGLAGGTGELFF
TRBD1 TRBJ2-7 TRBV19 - TGTGCCATCGGGACAGGGTACGAGCAGTACTTC CAIGTGYEQYF
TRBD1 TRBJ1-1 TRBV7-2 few TGTGCCAGCAGCTTCTGGGACAGAACTGAAGCTTTCTTT CASSFWDRTEAFF
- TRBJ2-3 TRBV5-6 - TGTGCCAGCAGGACTCTCACTCGCACAGATACGCAGTATTTT CASRTLTRTDTQYF
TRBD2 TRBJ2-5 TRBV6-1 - TGTGCCAGCAGTGAACTAGCGGGAGGGCCACAGGAGACCCAGTACTTC CASSELAGGPQETQYF
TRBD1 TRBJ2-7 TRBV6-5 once TGTGCCAGCAGTTCGGGACAGACGGCTCCGTACTTC CASSSGQTAPYF
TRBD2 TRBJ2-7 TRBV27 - TGTGCCACCAGCCCCCTCTCCGCGGGGGGCCATAACGAGCAGTACTTC CATSPLSAGGHNEQYF